These 18 T cell receptor beta chains share one sample of origin, sequenced in a study of post-analysis software for immune sequencing data. General observations from the study: Comparison of patients with controls showed 4 to 6 TRBV segments more frequent in patients, TRBV5-6, TRBV5-1 and TRBV20-1 among them.

Libraries were made from TCR beta cDNA, and they carried unique molecular identifiers. TCRdb passed the PCR reads through MiXCR, listing each CDR3 protein once. The sample carries around 770,000 distinct CDR3 sequences, 40% to 55% recorded once. These receptors lack a known antigen. The sequenced sample was blood. The receptors were gathered from a girl between 10 and 17 years old with multiple sclerosis.

This chain links TRBV15 with TRBJ2-7; D is tentatively TRBD1 or TRBD2 (5 bases each). Germline V gene data show CDR1 as LNHNV and CDR2 as YYDKDF (reference sequence). Trimming removed 3 bases at V and 6 bases at J, with 12 bases between. The CDR3 extends over 13 amino acids. CDR3 protein: CATSRGRGVEQYF. The DNA of the CDR3 is TGTGCCACCAGCAGGGGTCGAGGGGTCGAGCAGTACTTC.

This chain uses TRBV5-1 with TRBJ2-7; TRBD2 matches 7 bases. With V trimmed by 2 bases and J by 6 bases, 8 bases remained unmatched. The CDR3 length is 14 residues. Germline CDR1 SGHRS, CDR2 YFSETQ. The CDR3 region has the DNA TGCGCCAGCAGCTTTGGACTAGAGGTCCGCGAGCAGTACTTC. Translated: CASSFGLEVREQYF.

The chain combines TRBV12-5 with TRBJ2-7; D gene ambiguous. The closer fit of TRBJ2-5 to the DNA end suggests the J call may be wrong. Germline V gene data show CDR1 as LGHNT and CDR2 as FRNRAP. This CDR3 region has 13 residues. In nucleotides, the CDR3 is TGTGCTAGTGGCCCGGATGTCTCGGAGACCCAGTACTTC. Translated, it gives CASGPDVSETQYF.

The V call is TRBV10-3, the J call TRBJ2-1, with 9 bases matching TRBD2. This CDR3 is built from 16 residues. The V gene end was trimmed by 8 bases and the J gene end by 4 bases; junction bases not matched to a gene: 12. The germline V gene encodes CDR1 ENHRY and CDR2 SYGVKD. The CDR3 here is CAIQTSGPLAYNEQFF. The CDR3 nucleotides are TGTGCCATCCAGACTAGCGGCCCTCTCGCGTACAATGAGCAGTTCTTC.

The gene calls are TRBV29-1 and TRBJ2-7; 8 bases are a match to TRBD2. The V and J ends lost 4 bases and 4 bases, in that order; junction bases with no gene match: 3. The CDR3 spans 12 residues. Germline lookup yields CDR1 SQVTM and CDR2 ANQGSEA. For the CDR3, the DNA is TGCAGCGTTGGGACTAGCAGGTACGAGCAGTACTTC. Translation gives CSVGTSRYEQYF.

This sequence joins TRBV7-2 and TRBJ2-1; 10 positions agree with TRBD2. Trimming cost V 2 bases and J 9 bases; bases outside gene matches: 7. Germline CDR1 SGHTA, CDR2 FQGNSA. The CDR3 runs 15 residues. The CDR3 nucleotides are TGTGCCAGCAGCTTACGGCCTAGCGGGAGTAGTGAGCAGTTCTTC. Translated: CASSLRPSGSSEQFF.

In DNA form, the CDR3 reads TGTGCCAGCAGTTTAGCTTCCGGCAGGGGAAGTGAAAAACTGTTTTTT. Translating gives CASSLASGRGSEKLFF. The gene calls are TRBV28 and TRBJ1-4, with D possibly being TRBD1 (6 bases). The germline V gene encodes CDR1 MDHEN and CDR2 SYDVKM. CDR3 length equals 16 residues. Trimming shortened V by 2 bases and J by 7 bases, and 17 bases separated the two germline ends.

V and J are TRBV27 and TRBJ2-6; D could derive from TRBD1 or TRBD2 (5 bases each). The germline gives CDR1 MNHEY, CDR2 SMNVEV (reference sequence). The CDR3 extends over 17 amino acids. The V and J ends lost 2 bases and 4 bases respectively, with 15 bases between them. The CDR3 nucleotides read TGTGCCAGCAGTTTACTCGCCCCAGGGACCGGGGCCAACGTCCTGACTTTC. This encodes CASSLLAPGTGANVLTF.

This clonotype was counted many times. The chain links TRBV29-1 to TRBJ2-7; TRBD1 matches 12 bases. V gave up 6 bases and J gave up 3 bases; unmatched junction bases: 3. Germline V CDR1 and CDR2: SQVTM, ANQGSEA. The CDR3 runs 13 residues. DNA of the CDR3: TGCAGCGTAGGGACAGGGGGCAGCTACGAGCAGTACTTC. Translated, it gives CSVGTGGSYEQYF.

The V and J genes are TRBV5-1 and TRBJ2-2; 9 bases are shared with TRBD2. The CDR3 has 17 residues. Germline trimming cut 2 bases from V and 6 bases from J; bases unmatched to any gene: 11. Germline CDR1 SGHRS, CDR2 YFSETQ. The CDR3 bases are TGCGCCAGCAGCTTAAAGCTAGCGGGACGGGCGTCCGGGGAGCTGTTTTTT. This translates into CASSLKLAGRASGELFF.

The V call is TRBV9, the J call TRBJ2-4; 7 positions match TRBD2. The CDR3 extends over 16 amino acids. Trimming took 1 base from V and 3 from J; bases not matched to a gene: 7. Germline assignment: CDR1 SGDLS and CDR2 YYNGEE. The chain's CDR3 is CASSVSGVGDKNIQYF. The CDR3 region has the DNA TGTGCCAGCAGCGTAAGCGGGGTGGGGGACAAAAACATTCAGTACTTC.

The rearrangement links TRBV20-1 to TRBJ2-5; 7 bases fit TRBD2. V was pared by 7 bases and J by 2 bases, with 4 bases of the junction left unmatched. The CDR3 consists of 12 residues. CDR1 and CDR2 (germline): DFQATT, SNEGSKA (reference sequence). CDR3 protein: CSGAGQQETQYF. CDR3 bases: TGCAGTGGAGCGGGGCAACAAGAGACCCAGTACTTC.

The genes are TRBV4-1 and TRBJ2-5; TRBD2 is a possible D gene (6 bases). The J call may be incorrect, as the DNA end agrees better with TRBJ2-7. The germline V gene has CDR1 MGHRA and CDR2 YSYEKL. This CDR3 region has 16 residues. The DNA of the CDR3 is TGCGCCAGCAGCCCTACGCGGGACGCCAAACTTTACGAGCAGTACTTC. Protein: CASSPTRDAKLYEQYF.

V gene TRBV10-3 combines with J gene TRBJ2-3; a possible D gene is TRBD2 (5 bases). Germline V gene data show CDR1 as ENHRY and CDR2 as SYGVKD. CDR3 length: 16 amino acids. Trimming removed 2 bases from V and 6 bases from J, with 18 bases in between. The CDR3 here is CAISEHTDRGADTQYF. DNA for the CDR3: TGTGCCATCAGTGAGCATACGGACCGGGGAGCGGATACGCAGTATTTT.

This rearrangement joins TRBV27 to TRBJ2-4; perhaps TRBD2 as D (5 bases). The V gene lost 1 base and the J gene lost 2 bases, with 12 bases spanning the gap. The CDR3 is made up of 16 amino acids. Germline V lookup: CDR1 MNHEY, CDR2 SMNVEV (reference sequence). The chain's CDR3 is CASSLYGGGPKNIQYF. In DNA form, the CDR3 reads TGTGCCAGCAGTTTATACGGAGGAGGTCCCAAAAACATTCAGTACTTC.

The V and J genes are TRBV7-9 and TRBJ2-3; 9 bases match TRBD2. J lost 3 bases, V lost 3 bases, and 13 bases had no gene match. This CDR3 contains 18 residues. Germline-derived CDR1 and CDR2 are SEHNR and FQNEAQ (reference sequence). The CDR3 DNA reads TGTGCCAGCAGCTTCCCCGGACTAGCGAAAGGCGGTACAGATACGCAGTATTTT. This gives the protein CASSFPGLAKGGTDTQYF.

The rearrangement joins TRBV15 to TRBJ2-1, with a tentative D call TRBD1 (6 bases). Trimming stripped 1 base from V and 10 bases from J, with 17 bases between. CDR1 and CDR2 from the germline V gene are LNHNV and YYDKDF (reference sequence). The CDR3 spans 15 residues. CDR3 DNA sequence: TGTGCCACCAGCAGAGCAGGGGACCGTATGGAAGAGCAGTTCTTC. Its protein is CATSRAGDRMEEQFF.

The rearrangement uses TRBV14 and TRBJ1-5; no reliable D call. Germline CDR1 reads SGHDN; CDR2 reads FVKESK. Deletions cut 2 bases from V and 4 bases from J, with 6 bases between. The CDR3 covers 13 residues. In DNA, the CDR3 is TGTGCCAGCAGCCAACGGAGTAATCAGCCCCAGCATTTT. Amino acids: CASSQRSNQPQHF.